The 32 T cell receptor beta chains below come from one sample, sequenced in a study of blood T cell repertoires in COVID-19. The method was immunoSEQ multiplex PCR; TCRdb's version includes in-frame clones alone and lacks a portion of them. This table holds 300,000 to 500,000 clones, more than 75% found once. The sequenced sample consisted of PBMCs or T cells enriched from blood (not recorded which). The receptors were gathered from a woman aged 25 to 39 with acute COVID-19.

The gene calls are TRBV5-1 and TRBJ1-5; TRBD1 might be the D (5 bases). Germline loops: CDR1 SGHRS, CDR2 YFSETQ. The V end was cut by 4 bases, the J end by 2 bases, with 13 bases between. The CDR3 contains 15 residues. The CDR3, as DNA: TGCGCCAGCAGCACCAGGGTGTGGGGCAATCAGCCCCAGCATTTT. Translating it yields CASSTRVWGNQPQHF.

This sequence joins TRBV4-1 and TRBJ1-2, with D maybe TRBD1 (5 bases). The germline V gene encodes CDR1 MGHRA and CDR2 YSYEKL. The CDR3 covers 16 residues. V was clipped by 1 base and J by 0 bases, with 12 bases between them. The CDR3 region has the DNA TGCGCCAGCAGCCAAGTCATAACAGGAGCTAACTATGGCTACACCTTC. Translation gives CASSQVITGANYGYTF.

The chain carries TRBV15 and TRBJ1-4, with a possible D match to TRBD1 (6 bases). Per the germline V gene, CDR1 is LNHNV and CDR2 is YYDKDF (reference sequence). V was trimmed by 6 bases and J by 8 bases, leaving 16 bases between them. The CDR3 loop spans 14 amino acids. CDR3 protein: CATRQGREEEKLFF. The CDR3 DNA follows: TGTGCCACCAGACAGGGTCGGGAGGAGGAAAAACTGTTTTTT.

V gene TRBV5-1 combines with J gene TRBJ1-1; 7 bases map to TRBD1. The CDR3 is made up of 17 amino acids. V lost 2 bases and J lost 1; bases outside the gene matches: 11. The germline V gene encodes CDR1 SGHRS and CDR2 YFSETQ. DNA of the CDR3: TGCGCCAGCAGCTTAGAAGGGGGCTACGTAGGGAACACTGAAGCTTTCTTT. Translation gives CASSLEGGYVGNTEAFF.

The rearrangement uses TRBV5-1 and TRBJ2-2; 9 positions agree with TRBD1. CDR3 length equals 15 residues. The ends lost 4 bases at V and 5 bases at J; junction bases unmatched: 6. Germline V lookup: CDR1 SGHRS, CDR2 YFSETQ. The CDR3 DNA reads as TGCGCCAGCAGCCCACTCGACAGGGGGACCGGGGAGCTGTTTTTT. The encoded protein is CASSPLDRGTGELFF.

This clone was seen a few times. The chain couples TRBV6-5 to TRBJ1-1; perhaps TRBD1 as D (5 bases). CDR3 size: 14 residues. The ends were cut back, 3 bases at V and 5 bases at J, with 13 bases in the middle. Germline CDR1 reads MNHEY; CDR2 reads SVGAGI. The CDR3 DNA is TGTGCCAGCAGTTATTGGAGGGGCGGGACTGAAGCTTTCTTT. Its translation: CASSYWRGGTEAFF.

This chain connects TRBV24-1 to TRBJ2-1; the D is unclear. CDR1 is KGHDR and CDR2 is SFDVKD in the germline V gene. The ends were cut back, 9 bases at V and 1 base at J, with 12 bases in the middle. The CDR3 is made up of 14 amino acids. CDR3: CATSSKPSYNEQFF. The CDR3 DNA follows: TGTGCCACCTCGTCTAAGCCTTCCTACAATGAGCAGTTCTTC.

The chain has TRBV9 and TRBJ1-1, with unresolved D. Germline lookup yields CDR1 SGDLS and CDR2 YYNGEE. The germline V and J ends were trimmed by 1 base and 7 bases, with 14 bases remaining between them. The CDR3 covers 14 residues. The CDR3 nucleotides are TGTGCCAGCAGCGTAATGGCGGGAAAGAATGAAGCTTTCTTT. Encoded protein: CASSVMAGKNEAFF.

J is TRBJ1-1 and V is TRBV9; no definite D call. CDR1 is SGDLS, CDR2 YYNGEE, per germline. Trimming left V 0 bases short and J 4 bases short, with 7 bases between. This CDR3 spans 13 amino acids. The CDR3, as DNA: TGTGCCAGCAGCGTAGGGCAGATCACTGAAGCTTTCTTT. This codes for CASSVGQITEAFF.

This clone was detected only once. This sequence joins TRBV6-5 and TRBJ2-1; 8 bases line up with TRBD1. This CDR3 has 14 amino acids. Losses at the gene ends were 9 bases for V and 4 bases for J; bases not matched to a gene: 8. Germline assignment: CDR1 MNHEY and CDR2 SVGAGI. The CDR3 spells CASTRGTGYNEQFF. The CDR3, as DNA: TGTGCCAGTACCCGGGGGACAGGTTACAATGAGCAGTTCTTC.

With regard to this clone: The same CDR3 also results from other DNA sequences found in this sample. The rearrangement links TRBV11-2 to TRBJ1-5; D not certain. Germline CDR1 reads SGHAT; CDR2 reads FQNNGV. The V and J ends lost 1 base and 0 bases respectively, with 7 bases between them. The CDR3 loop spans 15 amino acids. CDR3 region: CASSLGGSSNQPQHF. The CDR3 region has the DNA TGTGCCAGCAGCTTAGGAGGCAGTAGCAATCAGCCCCAGCATTTT.

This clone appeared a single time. In DNA, the CDR3 is TGCGCCAGCAGCTATAGCGCCCCGGGAGGGGGGGAAAAACTGTTTTTT. Protein: CASSYSAPGGGEKLFF. This chain uses TRBV5-1 with TRBJ1-4; a weak D match, TRBD1 (6 bases). Germline V lookup: CDR1 SGHRS, CDR2 YFSETQ. V was clipped by 3 bases and J by 8 bases, with 20 bases between them. CDR3 length: 16 amino acids.

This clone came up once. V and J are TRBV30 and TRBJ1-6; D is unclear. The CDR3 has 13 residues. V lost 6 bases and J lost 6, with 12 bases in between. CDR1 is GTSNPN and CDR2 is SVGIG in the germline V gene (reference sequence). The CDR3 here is CACSLRANSPLHF. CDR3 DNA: TGTGCCTGCTCCCTGCGGGCTAATTCACCCCTCCACTTT. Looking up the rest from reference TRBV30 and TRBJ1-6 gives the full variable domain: SQTIHQWPATLVQPVGSPLSLECTVEGTSNPNLYWYRQAAGRGLQLLFYSVGIGQISSEVPQNLSASRPQDRQFILSSKKLLLSDSGFYLCACSLRANSPLHFGNGTRLTVT.

The CDR3 protein is CASSPESGHSPLHF. CDR3 nucleotide sequence: TGTGCCAGCAGCCCGGAATCGGGTCATTCACCCCTCCACTTT. The J gene is TRBJ1-6, the V gene TRBV7-9, with D unresolved. Deletions cut 5 bases from V and 8 bases from J, with 13 bases between. CDR1 is SEHNR, CDR2 FQNEAQ, per germline (reference sequence). The CDR3 length is 14 residues.

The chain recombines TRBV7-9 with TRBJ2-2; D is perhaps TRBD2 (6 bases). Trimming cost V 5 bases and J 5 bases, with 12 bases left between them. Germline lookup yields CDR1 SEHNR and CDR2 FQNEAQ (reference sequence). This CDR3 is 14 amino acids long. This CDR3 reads CASSPAGGTGELFF. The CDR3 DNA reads TGTGCCAGCAGCCCCGCTGGAGGGACCGGGGAGCTGTTTTTT.

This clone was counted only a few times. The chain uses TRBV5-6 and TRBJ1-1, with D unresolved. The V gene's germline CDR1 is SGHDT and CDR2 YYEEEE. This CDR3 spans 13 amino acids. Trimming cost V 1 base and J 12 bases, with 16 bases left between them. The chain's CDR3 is CASSLYTARGTFF. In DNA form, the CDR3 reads TGTGCCAGCAGCTTGTACACAGCCCGTGGAACTTTCTTT. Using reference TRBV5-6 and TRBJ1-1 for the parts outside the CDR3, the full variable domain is DAGVTQSPTHLIKTRGQQVTLRCSPKSGHDTVSWYQQALGQGPQFIFQYYEEEERQRGNFPDRFSGHQFPNYSSELNVNALLLGDSALYLCASSLYTARGTFFGQGTRLTVV.

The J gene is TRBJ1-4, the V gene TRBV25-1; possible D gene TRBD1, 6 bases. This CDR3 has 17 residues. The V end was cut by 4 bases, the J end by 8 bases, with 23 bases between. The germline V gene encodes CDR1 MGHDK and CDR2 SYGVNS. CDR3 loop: CASSGGWVRPGEEKLFF. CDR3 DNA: TGTGCCAGCAGTGGCGGCTGGGTTCGGCCAGGGGAGGAAAAACTGTTTTTT.

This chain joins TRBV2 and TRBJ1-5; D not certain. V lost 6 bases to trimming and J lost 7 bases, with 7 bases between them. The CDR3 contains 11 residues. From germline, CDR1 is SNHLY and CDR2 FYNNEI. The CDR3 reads CASRESQPQHF. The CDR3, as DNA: TGTGCCAGCAGAGAGTCCCAGCCCCAGCATTTT.

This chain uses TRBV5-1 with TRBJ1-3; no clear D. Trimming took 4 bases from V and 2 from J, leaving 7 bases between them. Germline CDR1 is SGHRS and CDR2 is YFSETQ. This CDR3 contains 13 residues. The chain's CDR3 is CASSPGPGNTIYF. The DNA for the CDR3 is TGCGCCAGCAGCCCAGGCCCTGGAAACACCATATATTTT.

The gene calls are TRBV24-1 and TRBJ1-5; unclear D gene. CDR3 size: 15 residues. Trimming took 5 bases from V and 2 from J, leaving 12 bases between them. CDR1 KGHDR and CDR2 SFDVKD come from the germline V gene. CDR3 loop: CATSGGRGGNQPQHF. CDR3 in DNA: TGTGCCACCAGTGGAGGCCGGGGTGGCAATCAGCCCCAGCATTTT.

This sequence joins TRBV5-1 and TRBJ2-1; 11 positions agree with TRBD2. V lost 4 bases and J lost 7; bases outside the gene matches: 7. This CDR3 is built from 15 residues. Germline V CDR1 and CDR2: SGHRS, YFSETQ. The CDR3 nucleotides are TGCGCCAGCAGCCAGTTAGCGGGGGGGCCTAATGAGCAGTTCTTC. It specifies CASSQLAGGPNEQFF.

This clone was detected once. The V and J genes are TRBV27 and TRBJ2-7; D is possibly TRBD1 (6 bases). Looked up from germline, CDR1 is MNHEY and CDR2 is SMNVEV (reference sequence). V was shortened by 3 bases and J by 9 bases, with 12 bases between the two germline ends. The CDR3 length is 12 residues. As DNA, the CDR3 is TGTGCCAGCAGTTTCCAGGGGAAAGGGCAGTACTTC. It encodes CASSFQGKGQYF.

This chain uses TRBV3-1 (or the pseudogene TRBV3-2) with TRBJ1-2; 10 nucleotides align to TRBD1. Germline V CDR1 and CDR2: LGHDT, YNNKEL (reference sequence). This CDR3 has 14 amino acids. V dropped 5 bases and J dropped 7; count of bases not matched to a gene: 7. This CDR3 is CASSSSGTGVGYTF. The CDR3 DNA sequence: TGTGCCAGCAGCTCCTCCGGGACAGGGGTTGGCTACACCTTC.

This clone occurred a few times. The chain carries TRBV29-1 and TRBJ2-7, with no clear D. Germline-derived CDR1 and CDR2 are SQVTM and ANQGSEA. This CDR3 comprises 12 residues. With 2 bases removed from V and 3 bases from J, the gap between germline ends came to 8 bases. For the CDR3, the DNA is TGCAGCGTTGAAACTTATAGCTACGAGCAGTACTTC. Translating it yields CSVETYSYEQYF.

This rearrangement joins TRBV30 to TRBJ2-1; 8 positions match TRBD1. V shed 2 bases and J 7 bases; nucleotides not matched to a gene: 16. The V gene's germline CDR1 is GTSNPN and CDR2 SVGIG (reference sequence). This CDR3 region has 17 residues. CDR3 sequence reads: CAWSPEPRRTGTNEQFF. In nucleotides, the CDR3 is TGTGCCTGGAGTCCCGAGCCCCGACGGACAGGGACGAATGAGCAGTTCTTC.

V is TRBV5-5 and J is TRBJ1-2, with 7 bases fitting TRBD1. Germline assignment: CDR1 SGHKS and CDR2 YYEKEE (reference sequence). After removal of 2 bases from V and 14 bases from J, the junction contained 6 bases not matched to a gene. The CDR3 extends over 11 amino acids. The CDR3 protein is CASSFGTANTF. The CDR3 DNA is TGTGCCAGCAGCTTTGGGACAGCGAATACCTTC. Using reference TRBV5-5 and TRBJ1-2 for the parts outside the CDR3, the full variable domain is DAGVTQSPTHLIKTRGQQVTLRCSPISGHKSVSWYQQVLGQGPQFIFQYYEKEERGRGNFPDRFSARQFPNYSSELNVNALLLGDSALYLCASSFGTANTFGSGTRLTVV.

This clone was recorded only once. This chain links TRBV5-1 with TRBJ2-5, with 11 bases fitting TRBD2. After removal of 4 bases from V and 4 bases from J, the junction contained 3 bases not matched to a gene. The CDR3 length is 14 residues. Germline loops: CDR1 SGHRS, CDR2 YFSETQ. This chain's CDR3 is CASSPGTSGETQYF. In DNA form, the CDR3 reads TGCGCCAGCAGCCCCGGGACTAGCGGAGAGACCCAGTACTTC.

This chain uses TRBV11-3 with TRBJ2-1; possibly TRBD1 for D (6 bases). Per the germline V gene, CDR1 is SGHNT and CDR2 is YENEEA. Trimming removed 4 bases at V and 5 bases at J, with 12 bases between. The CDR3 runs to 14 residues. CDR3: CASSSETGHNEQFF. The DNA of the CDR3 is TGTGCCAGCAGCTCCGAGACAGGTCACAATGAGCAGTTCTTC.

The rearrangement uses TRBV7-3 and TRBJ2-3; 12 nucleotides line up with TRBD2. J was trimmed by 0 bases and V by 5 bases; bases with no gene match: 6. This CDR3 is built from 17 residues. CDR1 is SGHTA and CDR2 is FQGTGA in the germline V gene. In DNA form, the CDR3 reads TGTGCCAGCAGCCATCCAGGGACTAGCGGGAGCACAGATACGCAGTATTTT. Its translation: CASSHPGTSGSTDTQYF. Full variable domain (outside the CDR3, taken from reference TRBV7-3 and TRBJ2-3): GAGVSQTPSNKVTEKGKYVELRCDPISGHTALYWYRQSLGQGPEFLIYFQGTGAADDSGLPNDRFFAVRPEGSVSTLKIQRTERGDSAVYLCASSHPGTSGSTDTQYFGPGTRLTVL.

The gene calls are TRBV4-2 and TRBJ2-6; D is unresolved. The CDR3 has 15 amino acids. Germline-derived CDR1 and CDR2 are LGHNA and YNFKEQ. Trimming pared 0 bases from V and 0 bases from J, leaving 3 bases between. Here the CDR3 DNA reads TGTGCCAGCAGCCAAGAACTCTCTGGGGCCAACGTCCTGACTTTC. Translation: CASSQELSGANVLTF.

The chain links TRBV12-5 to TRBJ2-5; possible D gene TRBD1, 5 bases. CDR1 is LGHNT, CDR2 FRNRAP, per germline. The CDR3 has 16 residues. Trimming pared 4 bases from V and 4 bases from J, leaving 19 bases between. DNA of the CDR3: TGTGCTAGTGGTTCGCAAGGCCCCTCAAGGGGAGAGACCCAGTACTTC. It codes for CASGSQGPSRGETQYF.

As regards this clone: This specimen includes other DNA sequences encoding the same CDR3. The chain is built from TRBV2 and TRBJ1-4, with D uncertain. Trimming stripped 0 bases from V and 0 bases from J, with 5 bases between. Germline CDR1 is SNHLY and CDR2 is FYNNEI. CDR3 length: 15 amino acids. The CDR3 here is CASSEAGATNEKLFF. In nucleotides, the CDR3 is TGTGCCAGCAGTGAAGCGGGAGCAACTAATGAAAAACTGTTTTTT.